This TCR beta chain was found in a study of T-cell memory formation after mild COVID-19. Study information: There were largely donor-specific TCR clusters.

This clonotype was seen many times. Antigen unknown. CDR3 length: 14 residues. Germline lookup yields CDR1 SGHRS and CDR2 YFSETQ. Trimming left V 6 bases short and J 8 bases short, with 17 bases between. TCRdb reprocessed the 5' RACE reads with MiXCR, giving one entry per CDR3 protein. This repertoire shows approximately 300,000 distinct CDR3 sequences, about 16% found once; its top ten account for about 22%. Study observations and caveats: Contracting clones from day 15 to 85 had balanced CD4/CD8; later expanders favoured CD4+. In pre-infection memory, a portion of responding clones appeared, which suggested that cross-reactive memory joined.

Sequencing input: PBMCs or a T cell subset sorted from them (not recorded which). The rearrangement joins TRBV5-1 to TRBJ2-2, with D possibly matching TRBD2 (5 bases). The TCR originated in a man in his late teens or twenties who had mild COVID-19 (a few samples of this study predate the infection). Cell type and time point are not known. Written as DNA, the CDR3 is TGCGCCAGCACCCACGCCCGGGGATCGGGGGAGCTGTTTTTT. Translated, it gives CASTHARGSGELFF.